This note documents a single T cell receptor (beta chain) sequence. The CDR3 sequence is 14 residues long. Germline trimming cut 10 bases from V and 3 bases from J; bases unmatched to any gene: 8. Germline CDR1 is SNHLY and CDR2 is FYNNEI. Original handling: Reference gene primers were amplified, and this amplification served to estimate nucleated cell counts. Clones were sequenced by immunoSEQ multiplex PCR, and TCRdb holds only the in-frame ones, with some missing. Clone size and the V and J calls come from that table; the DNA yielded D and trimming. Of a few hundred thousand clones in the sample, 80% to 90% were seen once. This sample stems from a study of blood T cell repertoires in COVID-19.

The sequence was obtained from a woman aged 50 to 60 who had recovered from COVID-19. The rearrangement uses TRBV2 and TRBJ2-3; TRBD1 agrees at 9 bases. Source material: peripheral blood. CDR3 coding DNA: TGTGCCATCCGGGACAGGGCTCTGACAGATACGCAGTATTTT. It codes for CAIRDRALTDTQYF.